The TCR beta chain described here comes from a study of cytomegalovirus exposure and HLA in healthy donors. The germline CDR1 and CDR2 sequences are MNHNS and SASEGT. The CDR3 is 16 residues long. Unmatched junction bases numbered 9, after V lost 1 base and J lost 7 bases. The study, taken as a whole, reports: What a later analysis showed was that several of the most significant clusters appeared linked to common viral pathogens.

Of note for this clone: Antigen unknown.

A multiplex PCR was run with 60 Vbeta primers and 13 Jbeta primers. Sequencing used immunoSEQ multiplex PCR; TCRdb keeps in-frame clones, though not all of them. The repertoire consists of some 95,000 clones, with 60% to 85% occurring once and the leading ten covering 4.5% to 5%. The material sequenced was PBMCs. The clonotype was recovered from a woman in her thirties or forties in good health and CMV-seronegative. The chain couples TRBV6-1 to TRBJ2-1, with 8 positions matching TRBD2. CDR3 bases: TGTGCCAGCAGTGAAGACGGGAGGGGGGCCGGAAATGAGCAGTTCTTC. It codes for CASSEDGRGAGNEQFF.